The subject of this entry is one T cell receptor (beta chain). In this sample, this clonotype turned up many times. Its antigen is still unknown. One base away there is no much larger clone; base qualities are not given. The data are from a study of read filtering for tumor transcriptome and immune sequencing (TCRdb year 2020). As for the study more broadly: Of the patients in the cohort, approximately 16 were male and 14 to 15 were female, and their mean age was approximately 70 years, with a range of about 47 to 80. By revised international staging, 8 or 9 patients were R-ISS I, roughly 17 were R-ISS II and roughly 7 were R-ISS III. After DNase treatment, whole-transcriptome libraries were prepared using the TruSeq RNA Access Library Prep Kit. Per sample, about 3.5 to 10.27 million TCR-region mapped reads were obtained with IR-seq, compared with only roughly 75 to 1,400 with RNA-seq. TCR repertoires obtained by targeted immune repertoire sequencing and by bulk whole-transcriptome sequencing performed on the same bone marrow samples were compared. One main goal was a read-filtering strategy for immune repertoire data, in particular deciding whether clonotypes backed by only one read should be removed. The paper as a whole reports these results and caveats: The correlation between IR-seq and RNA-seq shared clonotype proportions rose when single-read clonotypes were removed. In IR-seq, around 85% of clonotypes but approximately 3.6% of total reads were represented by single-read clonotypes, whereas in RNA-seq, 74.6% of clonotypes and around 47% of reads were represented by single-read clonotypes. IR-seq captured clonotypes at much higher depth and more reliably than RNA-seq, and smaller IR-seq throughput sufficed to identify most shared clonotypes. Rather than purified T cells, the sorted CD138-negative fraction was a mixed bone marrow immune population.

Via the germline V gene, CDR1 is KGHSH and CDR2 LQKENI. The CDR3 goes from the cysteine to the phenylalanine over 15 residues. Only the CDR3 region is kept as DNA, spanning 45 bases read in frame from base 1. Here V drops 5 bases and J drops 5 bases, and the junction holds 7 bases not matched to any gene. The Immunoverse kit was used to build TCR libraries from about 400 ng RNA, with molecular barcoded adaptors covering alpha/delta and beta/gamma chains. TCR library preparation was performed with the same RNA that was used for transcriptome sequencing. An Illumina HiSeq 4000 with 2 x 150 cycles was used to sequence the TCR libraries. For the original study's pipeline: Using MiXCR, which included quality filtering and error correction, TCR reads were aligned to human V, D, J and C references and then assembled into CDR3 clonotypes. Clonotype counts and gene usage diversity were analyzed with the tcR package in R. Raw mapping reads were checked after the RNA-seq reads had been mapped by STAR aligner version 2.5.3a onto the human GRCh37 genome. IR-seq fastq files were randomly downsampled with Seqtk 1.3 to test the effect of sequencing depth on detected clonotypes. TCRdb passed the public sequencing reads through fastp at Q25 and MiXCR, retaining productive beta sequences. Duplicate CDR3 protein sequences are folded into a single record with the most common DNA and genes. These V and J calls originate from TCRdb's pipeline instead of the authors' own analysis. In all, the sample holds roughly 41,000 distinct CDR3 sequences, and roughly an eighth of those were seen once. The ten largest clones capture approximately 35% of the sample.

Every patient had bone marrow sampled at the time of active disease. Ficoll-Hypaque density gradient centrifugation was used to isolate the bone marrow mononuclear cells. CD138-negative cells were obtained by negative selection after labeling with CD138 magnetic microbeads on a MACS separator, removing myeloma plasma cells. The purity of the isolated cells was checked by flow cytometry with CD138 antibodies on an Attune NxT. Total RNA was extracted with TRIzol reagent and quantified with a NanoDrop spectrophotometer. For each patient, paired RNA-seq and IR-seq were run on the CD138-negative bone marrow sample from that patient.

The V and J segments used are TRBV18 and TRBJ2-1; TRBD2 lines up with 9 middle nucleotides. This clonotype was obtained from a donor older than 35 with multiple myeloma. The sample comprised a population of CD138-negative cells sorted from bone marrow. What this sample's cell subset or site label stands for: bone marrow mononuclear cells depleted of CD138+ plasma/myeloma cells by negative magnetic selection. The nucleotide sequence is TGTGCCAGCTCATCTTTAGCGGGAGTAGACAATGAGCAGTTCTTC. It is translated as CASSSLAGVDNEQFF.